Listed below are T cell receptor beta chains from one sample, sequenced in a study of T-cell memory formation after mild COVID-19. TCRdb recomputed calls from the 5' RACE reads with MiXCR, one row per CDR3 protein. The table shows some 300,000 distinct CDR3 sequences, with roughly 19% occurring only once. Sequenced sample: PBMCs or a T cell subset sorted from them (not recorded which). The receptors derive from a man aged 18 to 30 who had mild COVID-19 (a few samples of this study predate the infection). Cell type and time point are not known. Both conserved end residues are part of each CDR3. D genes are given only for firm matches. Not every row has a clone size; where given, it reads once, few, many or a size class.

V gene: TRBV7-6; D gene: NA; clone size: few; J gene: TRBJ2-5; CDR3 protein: CASSQDKTQYF; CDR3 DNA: TGTGCCAGCAGCCAGGACAAGACCCAGTACTTC
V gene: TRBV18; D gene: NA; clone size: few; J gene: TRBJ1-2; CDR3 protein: CASSPDGSYGYTF; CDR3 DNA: TGTGCCAGCTCGCCCGACGGAAGCTATGGCTACACCTTC
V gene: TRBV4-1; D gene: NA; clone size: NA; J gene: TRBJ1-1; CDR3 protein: CATSISLSTEAFF; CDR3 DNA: TGCGCCACCTCGATTAGTCTCTCCACTGAAGCTTTCTTT
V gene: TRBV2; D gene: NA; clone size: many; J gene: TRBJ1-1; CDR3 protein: CASSRDRTTEAFF; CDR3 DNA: TGTGCCAGCAGTCGTGACAGAACCACTGAAGCTTTCTTT
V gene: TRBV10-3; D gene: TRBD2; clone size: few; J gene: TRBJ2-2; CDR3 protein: CAISALGTSNTGELFF; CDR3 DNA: TGTGCCATCAGTGCCCTCGGGACTAGCAACACCGGGGAGCTGTTTTTT
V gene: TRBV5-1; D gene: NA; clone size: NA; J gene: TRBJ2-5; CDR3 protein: CASKTETETQYF; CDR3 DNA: TGCGCCAGCAAGACGGAGACAGAGACCCAGTACTTC
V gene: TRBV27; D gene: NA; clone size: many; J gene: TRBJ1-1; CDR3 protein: CASSLWVGGATEAFF; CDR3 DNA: TGTGCCAGCAGTTTATGGGTTGGAGGGGCCACTGAAGCTTTCTTT
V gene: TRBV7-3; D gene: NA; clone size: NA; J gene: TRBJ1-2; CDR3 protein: CASSPDGGRYYGYTF; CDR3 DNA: TGTGCCAGCAGCCCTGACGGGGGACGGTACTATGGCTACACCTTC
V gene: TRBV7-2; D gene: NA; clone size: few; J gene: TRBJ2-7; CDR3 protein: CASSFPGRGLYEQYF; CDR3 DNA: TGTGCCAGCAGCTTCCCCGGGAGAGGCCTATACGAGCAGTACTTC
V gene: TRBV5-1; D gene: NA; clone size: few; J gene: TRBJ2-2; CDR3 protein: CASSLRGWADTNTGELFF; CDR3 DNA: TGCGCCAGCAGCTTGAGGGGCTGGGCAGACACTAACACCGGGGAGCTGTTTTTT
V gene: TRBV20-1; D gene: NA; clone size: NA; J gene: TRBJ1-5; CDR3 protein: CSARDAGGTNQPQHF; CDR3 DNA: TGCAGTGCTAGAGATGCCGGGGGCACCAATCAGCCCCAGCATTTT
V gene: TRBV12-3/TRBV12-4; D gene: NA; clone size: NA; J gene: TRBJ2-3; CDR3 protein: CASSPRPSTDTQYF; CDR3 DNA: TGTGCCAGCAGCCCGAGGCCGAGCACAGATACGCAGTATTTT
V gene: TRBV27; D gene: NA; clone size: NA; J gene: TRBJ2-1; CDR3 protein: CASSPGALEQFF; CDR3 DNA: TGTGCCAGCAGCCCGGGAGCCCTTGAGCAGTTCTTC
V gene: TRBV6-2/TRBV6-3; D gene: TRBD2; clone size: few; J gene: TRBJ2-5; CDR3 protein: CASSYISGGDQETQYF; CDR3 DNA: TGTGCCAGCAGTTACATAAGCGGGGGGGACCAAGAGACCCAGTACTTC
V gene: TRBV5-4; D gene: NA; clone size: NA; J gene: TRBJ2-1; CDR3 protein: CASSSTINNEQFF; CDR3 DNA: TGTGCCAGCAGCTCCACAATTAACAATGAGCAGTTCTTC
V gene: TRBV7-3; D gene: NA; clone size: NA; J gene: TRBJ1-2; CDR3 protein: CASSPAANRAYGYTF; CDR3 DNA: TGTGCCAGCAGCCCCGCAGCAAACAGGGCCTATGGCTACACCTTC
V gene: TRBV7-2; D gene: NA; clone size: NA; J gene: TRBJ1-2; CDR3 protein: CASSLPPGSGSNYGYTF; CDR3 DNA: TGTGCCAGCAGCTTGCCCCCAGGGTCAGGGTCAAACTATGGCTACACCTTC
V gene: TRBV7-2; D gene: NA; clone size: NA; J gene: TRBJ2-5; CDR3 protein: CASSNSGLQWETQYF; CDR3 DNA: TGTGCCAGCAGCAACTCCGGACTGCAGTGGGAGACCCAGTACTTC
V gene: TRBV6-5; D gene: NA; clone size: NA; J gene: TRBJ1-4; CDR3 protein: CASSPWSAGTNEKLFF; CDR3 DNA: TGTGCCAGCAGTCCCTGGTCTGCAGGTACTAATGAAAAACTGTTTTTT
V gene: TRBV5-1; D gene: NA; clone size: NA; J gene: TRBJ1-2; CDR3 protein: CASSLTQFYGYTF; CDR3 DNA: TGCGCCAGCAGCTTGACACAGTTCTATGGCTACACCTTC
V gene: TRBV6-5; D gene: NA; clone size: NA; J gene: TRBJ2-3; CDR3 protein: CASSLFGGTDTQYF; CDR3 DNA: TGTGCCAGCAGCCTTTTCGGCGGCACAGATACGCAGTATTTT
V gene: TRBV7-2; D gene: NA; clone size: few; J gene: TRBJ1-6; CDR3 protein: CASSPIPTASALHF; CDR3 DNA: TGTGCCAGCAGCCCCATCCCGACGGCTTCGGCCCTCCACTTT
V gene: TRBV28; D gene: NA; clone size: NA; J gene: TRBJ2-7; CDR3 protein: CASSQGPYEQYF; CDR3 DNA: TGTGCCAGCAGTCAAGGGCCCTACGAGCAGTACTTC
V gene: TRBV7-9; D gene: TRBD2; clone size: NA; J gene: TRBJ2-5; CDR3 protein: CASSFRITGGETQYF; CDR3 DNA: TGTGCCAGCAGCTTTAGGATCACCGGGGGGGAGACCCAGTACTTC
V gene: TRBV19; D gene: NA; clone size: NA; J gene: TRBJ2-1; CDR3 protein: CASTDGGANNEQFF; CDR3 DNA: TGTGCCAGTACCGATGGGGGGGCCAACAATGAGCAGTTCTTC
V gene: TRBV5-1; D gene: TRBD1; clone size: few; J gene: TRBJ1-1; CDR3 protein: CASSLPDRAFTEAFF; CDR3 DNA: TGCGCCAGCAGCTTACCGGACAGGGCTTTTACTGAAGCTTTCTTT
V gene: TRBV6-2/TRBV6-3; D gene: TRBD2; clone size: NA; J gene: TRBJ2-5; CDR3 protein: CATRGIATSGVRETQYF; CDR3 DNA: TGTGCCACCAGAGGGATTGCGACTAGCGGGGTTCGGGAGACCCAGTACTTC
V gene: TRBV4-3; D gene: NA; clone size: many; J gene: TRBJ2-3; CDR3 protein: CASSQASAPTDTQYF; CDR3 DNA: TGCGCCAGCAGCCAAGCGTCAGCCCCCACAGATACGCAGTATTTT
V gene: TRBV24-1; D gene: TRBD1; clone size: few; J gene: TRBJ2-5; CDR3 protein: CATSETGGSGETQYF; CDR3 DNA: TGTGCCACCAGTGAAACAGGGGGGAGTGGGGAGACCCAGTACTTC
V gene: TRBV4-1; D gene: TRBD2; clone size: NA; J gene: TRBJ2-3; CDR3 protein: CASSLSGGTSSTDTQYF; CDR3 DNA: TGCGCCAGCAGCCTTAGCGGGGGGACCTCTAGCACAGATACGCAGTATTTT
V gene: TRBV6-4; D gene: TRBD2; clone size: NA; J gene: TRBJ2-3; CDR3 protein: CASSDSTSGGRYF; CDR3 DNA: TGTGCCAGCAGTGACTCGACTAGCGGGGGAAGGTATTTT
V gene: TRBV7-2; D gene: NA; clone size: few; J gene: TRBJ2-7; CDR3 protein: CASSLAGPEYSYEQYF; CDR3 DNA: TGTGCCAGCAGCTTAGCAGGGCCAGAATATAGCTACGAGCAGTACTTC
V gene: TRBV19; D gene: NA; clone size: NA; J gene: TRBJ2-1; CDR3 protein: CASSWGSSYNEQFF; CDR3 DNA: TGTGCCAGTAGTTGGGGGAGCTCCTACAATGAGCAGTTCTTC
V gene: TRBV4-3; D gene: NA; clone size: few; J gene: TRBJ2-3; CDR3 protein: CASSQGGAADTQYF; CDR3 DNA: TGCGCCAGCAGCCAAGGCGGGGCCGCGGATACGCAGTATTTT
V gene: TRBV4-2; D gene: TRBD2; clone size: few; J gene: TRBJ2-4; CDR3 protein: CASSQVAGEGLAKNIQYF; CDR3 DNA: TGTGCCAGCAGCCAGGTAGCGGGTGAGGGACTAGCCAAAAACATTCAGTACTTC
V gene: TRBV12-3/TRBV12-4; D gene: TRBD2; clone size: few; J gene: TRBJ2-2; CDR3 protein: CASSFTRRGGITGELFF; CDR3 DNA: TGTGCCAGCAGTTTCACTCGAAGGGGAGGGATCACCGGGGAGCTGTTTTTT